This T cell receptor (beta chain) came from a study of cytomegalovirus exposure and HLA in healthy donors. Study-wide findings and caveats: The authors later found HLA-associated TCR beta chains more clonally expanded than equally common others.

This clone has a handful of counts. Its cognate antigen is unknown. A junction boundary mismatches the germline segment, possibly from a read error. Germline lookup yields CDR1 KGHSH and CDR2 LQKENI. This CDR3 contains 13 residues. A multiplex PCR was run with 60 Vbeta primers and 13 Jbeta primers. Using immunoSEQ multiplex PCR, the repertoire was profiled, and TCRdb retains in-frame clones only, with some absent. The table has about 120,000 clones, around three fifths seen once. The V gene is TRBV18, the J gene TRBJ1-2; 10 positions agree with TRBD1. Sequenced material: PBMCs. The sequence came from a woman between 40 and 50 years old in good health and CMV-seropositive. CDR3 DNA: TGTGCCAGCGCGACAGGGGGCGACTATGGCTACCCCTTC. It encodes CASATGGDYGYPF.